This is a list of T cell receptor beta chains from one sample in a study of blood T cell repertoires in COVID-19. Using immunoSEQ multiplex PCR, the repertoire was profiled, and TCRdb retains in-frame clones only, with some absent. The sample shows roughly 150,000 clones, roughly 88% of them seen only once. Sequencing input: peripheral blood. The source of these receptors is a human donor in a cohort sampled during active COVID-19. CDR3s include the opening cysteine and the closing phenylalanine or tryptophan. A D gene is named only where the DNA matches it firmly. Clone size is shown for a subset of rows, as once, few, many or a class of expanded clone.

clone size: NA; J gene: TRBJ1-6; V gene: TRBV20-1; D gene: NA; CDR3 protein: CSASRDTANSPLHF; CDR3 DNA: TGCAGTGCTAGTCGTGACACGGCCAATTCACCCCTCCACTTT
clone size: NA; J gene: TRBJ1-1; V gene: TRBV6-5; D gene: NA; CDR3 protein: CASSSLHGRVNTEAFF; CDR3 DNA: TGTGCCAGCAGTTCCCTCCATGGCAGGGTGAACACTGAAGCTTTCTTT
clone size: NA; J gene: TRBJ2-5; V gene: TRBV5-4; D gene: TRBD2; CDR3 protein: CASSLGGSGGETQYF; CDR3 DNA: TGTGCCAGCAGCTTGGGCGGTAGCGGGGGAGAGACCCAGTACTTC
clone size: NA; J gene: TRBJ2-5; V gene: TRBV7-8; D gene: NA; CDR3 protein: CASSIKRWREETQYF; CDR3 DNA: TGTGCCAGCAGCATTAAGCGGTGGCGGGAAGAGACCCAGTACTTC
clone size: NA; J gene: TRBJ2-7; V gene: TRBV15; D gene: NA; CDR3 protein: CATSRGRGTYEQYF; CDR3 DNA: TGTGCCACCAGCAGAGGCAGGGGAACCTACGAGCAGTACTTC
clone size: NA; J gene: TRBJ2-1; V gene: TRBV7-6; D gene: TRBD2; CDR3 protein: CASSRTSGGPNEQFF; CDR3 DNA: TGTGCCAGCAGCAGGACTAGCGGGGGCCCCAATGAGCAGTTCTTC
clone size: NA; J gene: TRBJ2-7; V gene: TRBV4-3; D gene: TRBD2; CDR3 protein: CASSQTSGGYEQYF; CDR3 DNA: TGCGCCAGCAGCCAAACTAGCGGGGGCTACGAGCAGTACTTC
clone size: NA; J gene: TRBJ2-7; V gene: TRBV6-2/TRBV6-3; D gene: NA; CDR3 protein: CASSRLAYEQYF; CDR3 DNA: TGTGCCAGCAGCCGACTAGCCTACGAGCAGTACTTC
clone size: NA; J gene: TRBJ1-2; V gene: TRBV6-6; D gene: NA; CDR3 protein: CASSSQGYGYGYTF; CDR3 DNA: TGTGCCAGCAGTAGCCAGGGTTATGGCTATGGCTACACCTTC
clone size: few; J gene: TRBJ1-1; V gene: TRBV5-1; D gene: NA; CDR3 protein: CASSRGDNTEAFF; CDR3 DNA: TGCGCCAGCTCCCGGGGAGATAACACTGAAGCTTTCTTT
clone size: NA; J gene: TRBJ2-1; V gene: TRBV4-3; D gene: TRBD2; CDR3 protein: CASSQETGGSYNEQFF; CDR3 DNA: TGCGCCAGCAGCCAAGAAACGGGAGGCTCCTACAATGAGCAGTTCTTC
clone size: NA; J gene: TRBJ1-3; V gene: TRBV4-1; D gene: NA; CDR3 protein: CASSQEQGFSGNTIYF; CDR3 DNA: TGCGCCAGCAGCCAAGAACAGGGCTTCTCTGGAAACACCATATATTTT
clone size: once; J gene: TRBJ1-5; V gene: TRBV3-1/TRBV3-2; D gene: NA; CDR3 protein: CASSQGAGESNQPQHF; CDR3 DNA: TGTGCCAGCAGCCAAGGAGCGGGGGAAAGTAATCAGCCCCAGCATTTT
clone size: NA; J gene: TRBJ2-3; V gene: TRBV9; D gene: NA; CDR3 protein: CASSVAGTGVKDTQYF; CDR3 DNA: TGTGCCAGCAGCGTAGCCGGTACGGGGGTTAAAGATACGCAGTATTTT
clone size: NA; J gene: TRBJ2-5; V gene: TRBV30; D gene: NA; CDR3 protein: CAWSPHGETQYF; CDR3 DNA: TGTGCCTGGAGTCCCCACGGTGAGACCCAGTACTTC
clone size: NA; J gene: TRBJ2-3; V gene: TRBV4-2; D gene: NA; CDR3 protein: CASSQGVGWGLTDTQYF; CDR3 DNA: TGTGCCAGCAGCCAGGGGGTAGGGTGGGGGCTCACAGATACGCAGTATTTT
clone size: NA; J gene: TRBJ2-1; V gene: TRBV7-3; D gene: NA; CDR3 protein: CASSPDGPVQQFF; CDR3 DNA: TGTGCCAGCAGCCCCGATGGGCCTGTTCAGCAGTTCTTC
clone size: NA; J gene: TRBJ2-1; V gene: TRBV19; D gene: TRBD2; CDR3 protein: CASSRSGGVGNEQFF; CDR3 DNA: TGTGCCAGTAGTAGAAGCGGGGGGGTCGGCAATGAGCAGTTCTTC
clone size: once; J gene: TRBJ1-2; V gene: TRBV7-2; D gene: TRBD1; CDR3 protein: CASRTGNYGYTF; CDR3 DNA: TGTGCCAGCAGGACAGGGAACTATGGCTACACCTTC
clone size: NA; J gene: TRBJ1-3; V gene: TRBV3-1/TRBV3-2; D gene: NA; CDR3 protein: CASSQDPAGSGNTIYF; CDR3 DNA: TGTGCCAGCAGCCAAGATCCGGCGGGATCTGGAAACACCATATATTTT
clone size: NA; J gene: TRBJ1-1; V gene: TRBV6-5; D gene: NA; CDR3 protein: CASNRLRNTEAFF; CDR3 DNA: TGTGCCAGCAATAGACTTCGGAACACTGAAGCTTTCTTT
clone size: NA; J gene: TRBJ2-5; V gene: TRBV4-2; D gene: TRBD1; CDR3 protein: CASSPTGDQETQYF; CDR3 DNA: TGTGCCAGCAGTCCCACAGGGGACCAAGAGACCCAGTACTTC
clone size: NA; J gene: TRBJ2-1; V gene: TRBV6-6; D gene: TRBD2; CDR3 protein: CASSYRASGGADEQFF; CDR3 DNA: TGTGCCAGCAGTTACAGGGCTAGCGGGGGGGCCGATGAGCAGTTCTTC
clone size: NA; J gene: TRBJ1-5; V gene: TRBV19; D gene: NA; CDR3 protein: CASSDGRPNQPQHF; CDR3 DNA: TGTGCCAGTAGTGATGGGCGCCCCAATCAGCCCCAGCATTTT
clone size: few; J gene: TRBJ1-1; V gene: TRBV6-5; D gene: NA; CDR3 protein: CASSYYREAFF; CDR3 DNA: TGTGCCAGCAGTTACTATCGTGAAGCTTTCTTT
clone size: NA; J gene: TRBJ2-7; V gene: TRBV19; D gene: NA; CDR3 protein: CASSPGQSYEQYF; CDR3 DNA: TGTGCCAGTAGTCCAGGACAGTCCTACGAGCAGTACTTC
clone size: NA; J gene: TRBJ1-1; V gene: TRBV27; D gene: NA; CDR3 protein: CASSLLGGGGTEAFF; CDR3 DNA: TGTGCCAGCAGTTTATTAGGGGGGGGTGGCACTGAAGCTTTCTTT
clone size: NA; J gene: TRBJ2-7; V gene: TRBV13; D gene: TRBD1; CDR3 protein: CASSFGPGTGDYEQYF; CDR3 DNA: TGTGCCAGCAGCTTCGGACCCGGGACAGGAGACTACGAGCAGTACTTC
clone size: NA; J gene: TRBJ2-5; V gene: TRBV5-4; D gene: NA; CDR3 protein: CASSLPFQETQYF; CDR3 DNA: TGTGCCAGCAGCTTGCCCTTCCAAGAGACCCAGTACTTC
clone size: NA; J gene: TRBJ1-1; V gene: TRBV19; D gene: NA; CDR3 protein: CASSIGGAGTEAFF; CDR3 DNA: TGTGCCAGTAGTATTGGGGGCGCGGGCACTGAAGCTTTCTTT
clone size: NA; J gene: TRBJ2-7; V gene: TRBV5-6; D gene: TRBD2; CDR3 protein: CASSFMVAGGYEQYF; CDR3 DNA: TGTGCCAGCAGCTTCATGGTGGCGGGGGGATACGAGCAGTACTTC
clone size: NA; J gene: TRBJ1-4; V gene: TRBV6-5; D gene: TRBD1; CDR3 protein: CASSSRDSYNEKLFF; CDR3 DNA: TGTGCCAGCAGTTCCCGGGACAGCTATAATGAAAAACTGTTTTTT
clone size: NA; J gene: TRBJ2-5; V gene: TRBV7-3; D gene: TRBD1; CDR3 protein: CASSKGQGVGETQYF; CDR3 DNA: TGTGCCAGCAGCAAGGGGCAGGGGGTGGGAGAGACCCAGTACTTC
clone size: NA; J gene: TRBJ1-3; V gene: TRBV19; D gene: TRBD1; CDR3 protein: CASSFGQGPAIDF; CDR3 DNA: TGTGCCAGTAGTTTTGGACAGGGCCCCGCCATTGATTTT
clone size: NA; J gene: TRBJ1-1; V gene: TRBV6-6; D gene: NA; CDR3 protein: CASSYEGATEAFF; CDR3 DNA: TGTGCCAGCAGTTACGAGGGTGCCACTGAAGCTTTCTTT
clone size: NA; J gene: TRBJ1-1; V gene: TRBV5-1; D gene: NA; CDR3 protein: CASSLISVNTEAFF; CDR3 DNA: TGCGCCAGCAGCTTAATTTCCGTCAACACTGAAGCTTTCTTT
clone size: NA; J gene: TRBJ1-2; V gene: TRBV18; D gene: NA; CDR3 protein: CASSPLSGSYGYTF; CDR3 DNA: TGTGCCAGCTCACCACTGTCGGGGTCCTATGGCTACACCTTC
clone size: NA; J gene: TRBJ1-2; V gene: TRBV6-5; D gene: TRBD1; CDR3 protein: CASSYQDREGGGYTF; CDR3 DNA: TGTGCCAGCAGTTACCAGGACAGGGAAGGGGGTGGCTACACCTTC
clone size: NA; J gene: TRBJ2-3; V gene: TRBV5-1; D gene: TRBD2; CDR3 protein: CASSLGSAGGWADTQYF; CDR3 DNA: TGCGCCAGCAGCTTGGGATCGGCGGGGGGATGGGCAGATACGCAGTATTTT
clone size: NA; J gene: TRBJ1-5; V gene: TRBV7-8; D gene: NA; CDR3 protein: CASSLVWQSNQPQHF; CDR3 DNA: TGTGCCAGCAGCTTAGTGTGGCAGTCCAATCAGCCCCAGCATTTT
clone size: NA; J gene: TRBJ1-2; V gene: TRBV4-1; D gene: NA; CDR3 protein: CASSQEGQDLNYGYTF; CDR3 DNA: TGCGCCAGCAGCCAAGAAGGTCAGGATCTAAACTATGGCTACACCTTC
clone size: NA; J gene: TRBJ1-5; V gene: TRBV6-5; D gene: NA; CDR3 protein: CASSFTVNQPQHF; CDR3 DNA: TGTGCCAGCAGTTTTACAGTCAATCAGCCCCAGCATTTT
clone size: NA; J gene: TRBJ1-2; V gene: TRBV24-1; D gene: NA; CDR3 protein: CATSETGYGYTF; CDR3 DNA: TGTGCCACCAGTGAGACAGGTTATGGCTACACCTTC
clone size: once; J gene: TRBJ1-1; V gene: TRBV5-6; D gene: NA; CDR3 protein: CASSLYHEAFF; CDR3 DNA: TGTGCCAGCAGCCTATATCATGAAGCTTTCTTT
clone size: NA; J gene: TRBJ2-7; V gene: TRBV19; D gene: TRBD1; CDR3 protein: CASSQPRTGGSYEQYF; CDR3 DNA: TGTGCCAGTAGCCAACCACGCACAGGGGGCTCCTACGAGCAGTACTTC
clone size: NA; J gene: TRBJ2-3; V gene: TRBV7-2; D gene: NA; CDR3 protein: CASSLRANTDTQYF; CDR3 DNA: TGTGCCAGCAGCTTACGCGCGAACACAGATACGCAGTATTTT
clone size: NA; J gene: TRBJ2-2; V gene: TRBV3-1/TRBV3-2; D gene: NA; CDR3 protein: CASSPSTLGARELFF; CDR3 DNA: TGTGCCAGCAGCCCGTCAACTCTGGGGGCCCGGGAGCTGTTTTTT
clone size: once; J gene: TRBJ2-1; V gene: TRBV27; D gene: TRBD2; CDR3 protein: CASSLSGGAYNEQFF; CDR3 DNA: TGTGCCAGCAGTCTTAGCGGGGGGGCCTACAATGAGCAGTTCTTC
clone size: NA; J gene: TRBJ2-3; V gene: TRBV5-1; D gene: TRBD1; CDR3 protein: CASSLGDRDFADTQYF; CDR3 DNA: TGCGCCAGCAGCTTGGGGGACAGGGATTTTGCAGATACGCAGTATTTT
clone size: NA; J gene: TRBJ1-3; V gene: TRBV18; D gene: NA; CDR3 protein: CASSQQGYGNTIYF; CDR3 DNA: TGTGCCAGCTCACAGCAGGGTTATGGAAACACCATATATTTT